This T cell receptor (beta chain) was recorded in a study of blood T cell repertoires in COVID-19. Across the study: Acute and convalescent COVID-19 specimens originated in the United States, Italy and Spain. Sample material is recorded as cDNA or gDNA derived from T cells, B-cell-depleted T cells, or PBMCs.

Source study methods: Cell counts per sample came from amplifying reference gene primers. The protocol was immunoSEQ multiplex PCR, while the TCRdb copy is restricted to in-frame clones and leaves out a portion. V and J calls and clone size are those listed in that table; D and trimming were worked out from the DNA. This sample has approximately 50,000 clones, with roughly 85% found just once. Germline V gives CDR1 SNHLY, CDR2 FYNNEI. V lost 11 bases and J lost 0, with 11 bases in between. The CDR3 is 13 residues long. The sample was peripheral blood. The gene calls are TRBV2 and TRBJ1-5; D call uncertain. This TCR was sampled from a man between 60 and 75 years old with acute or convalescent COVID-19. The CDR3 reads CAVRFDSNQPQHF. The CDR3 coding sequence is TGTGCCGTCAGATTTGATAGCAATCAGCCCCAGCATTTT.